This T cell receptor beta chain was observed in a study of identifying expanded T cells in peripheral blood (dated by TCRdb to about 2019). The study in broad terms: Technical replicates were generated by sequencing separate aliquots of the same genomic DNA pool, and four replicates were compared pairwise. Overall results and qualifications from the work: Across all healthy-donor time intervals, the beta-binomial model significantly lowered both the number of clones called differentially abundant and the false-positive rate. Roughly 1.2 differentially abundant clones were flagged by the binomial model between technical replicates, whereas about 15 and 19 were flagged over approximately two weeks and four weeks, respectively. Variance in clone template counts between approximately two-week samples significantly increased with total template count across all healthy donors. It was expected by the authors that biological variance in healthy repertoires might increase further over much longer intervals, such as months to years.

TCRbeta CDR3 regions were profiled by bias-controlled multiplex PCR amplification of genomic DNA with the immunoSEQ Assay. Processing in the source paper ran as follows. The absolute abundance of each unique TCRbeta CDR3 region was quantified after sequences were collapsed and filtered. Differential abundance was tested with a binomial (Fisher-equivalent) model and with a beta-binomial model adding time-dependent variance fitted from healthy donors. Clones with fewer than 5 combined templates were removed, and differential abundance was called for clones with a Benjamini-Hochberg FDR below 0.01. Beta-binomial variance was modeled as a function of total template count across the two samples using the form v = (b*log(k)+a)^2. This immuneACCESS table, as held by TCRdb, lists in-frame sequences with V and J called but not all clones. Of the missing ones, under half trace to an unresolved V gene in checked studies; the others have no known cause. The V and J calls and clone size are taken from that table; D and trimming were inferred from the DNA. In this sample the table shows around 60,000 clones, approximately 82% of which occur a single time. The ten top clones hold 19% of the sample.

Per the germline V gene, LGHNA is the CDR1 and YSLEER is the CDR2. The CDR3 runs 17 residues from the cysteine to the phenylalanine. Only the CDR3 region is kept as DNA, spanning 51 bases read in frame from base 1. Trimming takes 0 bases from V and 2 bases from J, and the germline ends sit 11 bases apart. No immune events such as infections were documented for the healthy donors during the collection period. Time-dependent variance in a beta-binomial model of T-cell clone differential abundance was calibrated using healthy-donor blood repertoires as a training cohort. The training cohort comprised 10 healthy donors, 3 female and 7 male. An age range of about 29 to 70 years, with an average of approximately 43 years, was recorded for the donors. Whole blood from each healthy donor was obtained from a commercial supplier and was collected at three time points 2 to 3 weeks apart. For immunosequencing, genomic DNA was extracted from unsorted whole blood.

About this clone: The antigen it binds to is not known. Base quality data are lacking; no much larger clone is found one base away.

Sequencing used blood. Recombination connected TRBV4-3 to TRBJ2-6, with TRBD1 tentatively as D gene (6 bases match). The clonotype originates from a person aged 18 to 69 in good health. The CDR3 reads CASSQDQGQAGANVLTF. The DNA sequence follows: TGCGCCAGCAGCCAAGATCAGGGGCAGGCTGGGGCCAACGTCCTGACTTTC.